This T cell receptor (beta chain) was retrieved from a study of post-analysis software for immune sequencing data. Study-level background: Both relapsing-remitting and secondary progressive multiple sclerosis featured among the disease courses, as did progressive-relapsing multiple sclerosis.

Findings of the study overall: Under F measure analysis, samples from one preparation batch co-clustered strongly. Among multiple sclerosis patients, normalized Chao1 diversity was significantly below that of controls. Elevated frequency relative to controls characterized several TRBV segments in patients, TRBV5-6, TRBV5-1 and TRBV20-1 among them.

Points on this clonotype: Its antigen remains unidentified. An end of the junction does not agree with germline; a read error may underlie this.

Researchers reported that TCR beta cDNA libraries carried unique molecular identifiers. From around 1 to 9.1 million T cells, roughly 0.5 million cDNA molecules were obtained. From the PCR reads, TCRdb called clonotypes with MiXCR, one entry per CDR3 protein. This sample has about 540,000 distinct CDR3 sequences; roughly 34% occur once, and the top ten carry 6%. CDR1 and CDR2 (germline): SEHNR, FQNEAQ (reference sequence). There are 14 residues in the CDR3. Sequences were obtained from blood. This sequence was found in a girl under 18 with multiple sclerosis. The genes are TRBV7-9 and TRBJ1-1; 7 nucleotides line up with TRBD1. CDR3 in amino acids: CSSSFRQGSTEAFF. The CDR3, as DNA: TGTTCCAGCAGCTTCCGACAGGGTTCCACTGAAGCTTTCTTT.